Sequencing of this T cell receptor (beta chain) was carried out in a study of blood T cell repertoires in COVID-19. About the research overall: The samples span acute and convalescent COVID-19 from the United States, Italy and Spain. From T cells, B-cell-depleted T cells, or PBMCs came the material, which was cDNA or gDNA.

This CDR3 has 14 residues. Germline V gene lookup returns CDR1 SNHLY and CDR2 FYNNEI. Trimming pared 2 bases from V and 9 bases from J, leaving 11 bases between. In the authors' methods: Amplification of reference gene primers provided the estimated nucleated cell counts. Only in-frame clones appear in the TCRdb table, and some are missing; sequencing was by immunoSEQ multiplex PCR. V and J calls and clone size are given by that table; D and trimming were obtained from the DNA. This sample has 100,000 to 150,000 clones; about four fifths occur once, and the top ten carry around an eighth. The receptor comes from a human donor in a cohort sampled during active COVID-19. J is TRBJ1-6 and V is TRBV2; D might be TRBD1 (6 bases). Material for sequencing was peripheral blood. CDR3 sequence: CASSERQGTSPLHF. The CDR3 DNA sequence: TGTGCCAGCAGTGAAAGGCAGGGGACTTCACCCCTCCACTTT.